This TCR beta chain was captured in a study of Graves' ophthalmopathy and Graves' hyperthyroidism. Study at large: Ahead of any treatment, peripheral blood was obtained at the initial diagnosis.

Researchers took RNA transcripts and amplified TCR beta CDR3 regions from them. An initial RT-PCR round employing HTBI primers preceded a second-round multiplex PCR. From the multiplex PCR reads, TCRdb called clonotypes with MiXCR, one entry per CDR3 protein. The sample comprises 150,000 or so distinct CDR3 sequences, approximately 40% of which are singletons, and 4.5% to 6% rests with the top ten. Regarding the study as a whole: Most thyroid clonotypes expanded beyond 0.001 frequency were also found in blood.

The evidence that diagnosis relied on was clinical symptoms, serum thyroxine, TRAb, thyroid ultrasound and orbital computed tomography. Regarding this clonotype: Its antigen remains unidentified.

The receptor's source is a woman in her 40s with Graves' ophthalmopathy. Sequencing was carried out using peripheral blood.

The CDR3 coding sequence is TGTGCCAGCAGAGCCAGGGAAAGAAGAAACACCATATATTTT. Protein sequence: CASRARERRNTIYF. The chain couples TRBV2 to TRBJ1-3, with D possibly TRBD1 on 5 matching bases. The germline V gene encodes CDR1 SNHLY and CDR2 FYNNEI. Trimming pared 6 bases from V and 5 bases from J, leaving 14 bases between. The CDR3 is 14 amino acids.